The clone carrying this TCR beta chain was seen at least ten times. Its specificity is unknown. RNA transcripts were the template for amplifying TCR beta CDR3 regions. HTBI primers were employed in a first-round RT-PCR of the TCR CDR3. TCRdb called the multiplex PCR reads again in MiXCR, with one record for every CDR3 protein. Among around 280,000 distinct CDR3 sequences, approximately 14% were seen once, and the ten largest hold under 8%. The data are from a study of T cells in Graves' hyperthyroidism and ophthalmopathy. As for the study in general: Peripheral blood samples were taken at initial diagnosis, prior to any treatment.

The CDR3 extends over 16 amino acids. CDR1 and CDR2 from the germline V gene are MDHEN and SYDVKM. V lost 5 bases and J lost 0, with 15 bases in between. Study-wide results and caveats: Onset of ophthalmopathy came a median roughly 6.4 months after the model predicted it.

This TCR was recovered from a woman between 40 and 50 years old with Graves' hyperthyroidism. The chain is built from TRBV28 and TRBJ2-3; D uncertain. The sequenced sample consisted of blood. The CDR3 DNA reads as TGTGCCAGCAGTCCCACCCCCAGATATAGCACAGATACGCAGTATTTT. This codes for CASSPTPRYSTDTQYF.